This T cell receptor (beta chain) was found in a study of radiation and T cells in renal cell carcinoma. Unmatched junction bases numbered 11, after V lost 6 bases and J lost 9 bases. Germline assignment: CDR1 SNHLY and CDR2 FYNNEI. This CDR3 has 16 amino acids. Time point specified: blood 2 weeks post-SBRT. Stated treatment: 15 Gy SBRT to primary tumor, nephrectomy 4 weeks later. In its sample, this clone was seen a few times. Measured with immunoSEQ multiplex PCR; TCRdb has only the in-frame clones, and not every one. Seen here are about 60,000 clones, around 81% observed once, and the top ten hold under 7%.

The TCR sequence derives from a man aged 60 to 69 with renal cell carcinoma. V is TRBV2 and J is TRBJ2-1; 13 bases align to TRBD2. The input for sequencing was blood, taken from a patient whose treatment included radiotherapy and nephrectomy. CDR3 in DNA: TGTGCCAGCAGCGATCGACTAGCGGGAGGTTGGGGTGAGCAGTTCTTC. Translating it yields CASSDRLAGGWGEQFF. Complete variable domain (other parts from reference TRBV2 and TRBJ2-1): EPEVTQTPSHQVTQMGQEVILRCVPISNHLYFYWYRQILGQKVEFLVSFYNNEISEKSEIFDDQFSVERPDGSNFTLKIRSTKLEDSAMYFCASSDRLAGGWGEQFFGPGTRLTVL.